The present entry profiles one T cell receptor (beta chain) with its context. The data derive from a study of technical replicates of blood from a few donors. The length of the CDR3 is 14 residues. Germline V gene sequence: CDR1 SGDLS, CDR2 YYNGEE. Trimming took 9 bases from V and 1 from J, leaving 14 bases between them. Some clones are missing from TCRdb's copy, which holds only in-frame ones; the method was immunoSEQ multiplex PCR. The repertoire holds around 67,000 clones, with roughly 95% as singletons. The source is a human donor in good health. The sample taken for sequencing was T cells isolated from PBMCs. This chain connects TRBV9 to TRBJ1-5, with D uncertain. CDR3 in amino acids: CATEEGRSNQPQHF. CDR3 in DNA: TGTGCCACAGAGGAGGGTAGGAGCAATCAGCCCCAGCATTTT.